The text below deals with one T cell receptor beta chain. Its matching antigen is unknown. Germline V lookup: CDR1 SQVTM, CDR2 ANQGSEA. V lost 5 bases and J lost 9, with 11 bases in between. CDR3 length: 11 residues. This sample was included in a study of lymphopenia after photon versus proton radiotherapy. Study-level findings and limits: Under photons, naive T cells and diversity fell while effector/memory populations rose.

The table came from immunoSEQ multiplex PCR; TCRdb's copy has only in-frame clones and leaves some out. The sample consists of 65,000 to 70,000 clones, approximately 90% of them appearing once. Sequenced here: peripheral blood, sampled from a patient treated with photon-based radiotherapy. This chain uses TRBV29-1 with TRBJ2-1, with a tentative D call TRBD2 (5 bases). This receptor was identified in a woman between 65 and 79 years old with pancreatic cancer. DNA of the CDR3: TGCAGCGTTTTGACTATTCCTGAGCAGTTCTTC. Protein product: CSVLTIPEQFF.